One and the same sample provided the 14 T cell receptor beta chains below, sequenced in a study of OX40 agonist ivuxolimab in advanced cancers. The method behind the library was the immunoSEQ multiplex PCR assay. TCRdb's version of the immuneACCESS table is confined to in-frame rearrangements and falls short of the full clone set. An unresolved V gene accounts for under half of the shortfall where checked; the remainder is of unknown origin. For this sample there are 65,000 to 95,000 clones; roughly nine tenths appear just once. 0.15% to 0.2% of the sample is held by the ten biggest clonotypes. The input for sequencing was CD4+ or CD8+ T cells sorted from blood, taken in a trial of the OX40 agonist ivuxolimab. The receptors originated from an adult with an advanced solid tumor such as melanoma, head and neck, liver or kidney cancer.

This clone was observed a single time. The chain uses TRBV7-9 and TRBJ1-5; a possible D gene is TRBD1 (5 bases). CDR3 length: 15 amino acids. CDR1 SEHNR and CDR2 FQNEAQ come from the germline V gene (reference sequence). Trimming stripped 9 bases from V and 1 base from J, with 16 bases between. The CDR3 reads CASSPGMGSNQPQHF. CDR3 coding DNA: TGTGCCAGTTCTCCAGGGATGGGAAGCAATCAGCCCCAGCATTTT.

In this sample, this clone turned up once. V and J are TRBV10-3 and TRBJ1-2; TRBD1 agrees at 8 bases. CDR1 and CDR2 (germline): ENHRY, SYGVKD. The CDR3 has 16 residues. V trimming: 2 bases; J trimming: 0 bases; junction bases outside the gene matches: 5. CDR3 bases: TGTGCCATCAGTGAGCGAGGGACAGGACCTAACTATGGCTACACCTTC. It specifies CAISERGTGPNYGYTF.

The chain uses TRBV19 and TRBJ2-7; 7 bases are a match to TRBD1. After removal of 6 bases from V and 3 bases from J, the junction contained 11 bases not matched to a gene. Germline CDR1 is LNHDA and CDR2 is SQIVND (reference sequence). The CDR3 is 15 residues long. The CDR3 DNA reads TGTGCCAGTAGCCGACTCCCGGGACAGAGCTACGAGCAGTACTTC. Protein sequence: CASSRLPGQSYEQYF. The full variable domain, completed using reference TRBV19 and TRBJ2-7, is DGGITQSPKYLFRKEGQNVTLSCEQNLNHDAMYWYRQDPGQGLRLIYYSQIVNDFQKGDIAEGYSVSREKKESFPLTVTSAQKNPTAFYLCASSRLPGQSYEQYFGPGTRLTVT.

This clone was seen only once. Different DNA sequences within this sample yield the same CDR3. The rearrangement joins TRBV28 to TRBJ1-1; D is ambiguous. The V end was cut by 1 base, the J end by 0 bases, with 0 bases between. The CDR3 runs 12 residues. Germline-derived CDR1 and CDR2 are MDHEN and SYDVKM. CDR3 nucleotides: TGTGCCAGCAGTTTATTGAACACTGAAGCTTTCTTT. It is translated as CASSLLNTEAFF. Based on the CDR3 plus reference TRBV28 and TRBJ1-1, the full variable domain is DVKVTQSSRYLVKRTGEKVFLECVQDMDHENMFWYRQDPGLGLRLIYFSYDVKMKEKGDIPEGYSVSREKKERFSLILESASTNQTSMYLCASSLLNTEAFFGQGTRLTVV.

This chain uses TRBV5-6 with TRBJ2-5; D may correspond to TRBD1 or TRBD2 (5 bases each). The DNA end lines up better with TRBJ2-7; the J call may be wrong. This CDR3 is built from 15 residues. The germline gives CDR1 SGHDT, CDR2 YYEEEE. CDR3 bases: TGTGCCAGCAGCCCAGCACCGGGACGGCCCTACGAGCAGTACTTC. Translation gives CASSPAPGRPYEQYF.

The CDR3 region is CASGPNYNEQFF. CDR3 in DNA: TGTGCCAGTGGGCCAAACTACAATGAGCAGTTCTTC. This chain uses TRBV6-4 with TRBJ2-1; D call uncertain. The CDR3 has 12 residues. V gave up 9 bases and J gave up 3 bases, with 9 bases separating them. Germline-derived CDR1 and CDR2 are MRHNA and SNTAGT.

This sequence joins TRBV9 and TRBJ2-1; D not certain. Germline CDR1 and CDR2: SGDLS and YYNGEE. Deletions cut 5 bases from V and 4 bases from J, with 13 bases between. CDR3 length equals 14 residues. The CDR3: CASRPRFFYNEQFF. The CDR3 DNA reads as TGTGCCAGCAGACCCAGGTTTTTTTACAATGAGCAGTTCTTC.

This chain joins TRBV21-1 and TRBJ1-5; the table names TRBD1, a call not compared with the DNA. TRBV21-1 is a documented pseudogene. The CDR3 length is 17 residues. CDR3 DNA: TGTGCCAGCAGCAATCCGACAGGTCAGGAGGGCAATCAGCCCCAGCATTTT. Translating gives CASSNPTGQEGNQPQHF.

This chain links TRBV6-5 with TRBJ1-2, with TRBD1 matching 8 bases. Trimming at V came to 7 bases and at J to 6 bases, leaving 7 bases not matched to a gene. The germline V gene encodes CDR1 MNHEY and CDR2 SVGAGI. The CDR3 totals 13 residues. CDR3 amino acids: CASTPRTGNGYTF. Written as DNA, the CDR3 is TGTGCCAGCACCCCCCGGACAGGGAATGGCTACACCTTC.

The V and J genes are TRBV5-1 and TRBJ2-3; D remains unclear. V lost 1 base to trimming and J lost 9 bases, with 9 bases between them. The CDR3 runs 12 residues. Per the germline V gene, CDR1 is SGHRS and CDR2 is YFSETQ. CDR3 DNA sequence: TGCGCCAGCAGCTTGACGGACGAGACGCAGTATTTT. Its protein is CASSLTDETQYF.

The V gene is TRBV6-1, the J gene TRBJ1-2; maybe TRBD1 (6 bases). Trimming cost V 4 bases and J 6 bases, with 18 bases left between them. CDR1 is MNHNS and CDR2 is SASEGT in the germline V gene. The CDR3 has 15 amino acids. The CDR3 region has the DNA TGTGCCAGCAGTGGCACAATACAGGGTCGGGATGGCTACACCTTC. The encoded protein is CASSGTIQGRDGYTF.

This clone has a single count. The chain carries TRBV7-2 and TRBJ1-5; no clear D. Germline-derived CDR1 and CDR2 are SGHTA and FQGNSA. With 1 base removed from V and 0 bases from J, the gap between germline ends came to 7 bases. The CDR3 loop spans 15 amino acids. CDR3 sequence: CASSLDGSSNQPQHF. Written as DNA, the CDR3 is TGTGCCAGCAGCTTAGACGGGAGTAGCAATCAGCCCCAGCATTTT.

The rearrangement joins TRBV12-5 to TRBJ1-1; D perhaps matches TRBD1 (5 bases). Trimming removed 1 base from V and 3 bases from J, with 12 bases in between. The CDR3 runs to 15 residues. The germline CDR1 and CDR2 sequences are LGHNT and FRNRAP. This CDR3 is CASGLDRGRDTEAFF. CDR3 DNA: TGTGCTAGTGGTTTGGACCGGGGCAGGGACACTGAAGCTTTCTTT.

CDR3 nucleotides: TGTGCCATCAACGCGCCGGACAGGGGGCTGAACGAGCAGTACTTC. Its translation is CAINAPDRGLNEQYF. The chain is built from TRBV10-3 and TRBJ2-7, with 11 bases lining up with TRBD1. This CDR3 contains 15 residues. In germline, CDR1 is ENHRY, CDR2 SYGVKD. Trimming at V came to 7 bases and at J to 5 bases, leaving 10 bases not matched to a gene.